Each of the 32 T cell receptor beta chains below was sequenced from the same sample in a study of CD8 T cells in Susac syndrome. RNA totalling about 0.45 to 1 ug underwent reverse transcription with random hexamers. In TCRdb, the immunoSEQ multiplex PCR reads were re-called with MiXCR into one record per CDR3 protein. Counted here are 400,000 or so distinct CDR3 sequences, approximately 85% occurring once; the ten biggest clones make up 0.09% to 0.15%. The sequencing sample was made of CD8+ T cells from PBMCs. The receptors derive from a human donor with multiple sclerosis.

The rearrangement joins TRBV7-9 to TRBJ1-1, with D unclear. The CDR3 is 15 residues long. CDR1 SEHNR and CDR2 FQNEAQ come from the germline V gene (reference sequence). Trimming cost V 1 base and J 0 bases, with 9 bases left between them. The CDR3 loop reads CASSLVGQMNTEAFF. DNA for the CDR3: TGTGCCAGCAGCTTAGTGGGTCAGATGAACACTGAAGCTTTCTTT. The full variable domain, in which reference TRBV7-9 and TRBJ1-1 provide the parts outside the CDR3, is DTGVSQNPRHKITKRGQNVTFRCDPISEHNRLYWYRQTLGQGPEFLTYFQNEAQLEKSRLLSDRFSAERPKGSFSTLEIQRTEQGDSAMYLCASSLVGQMNTEAFFGQGTRLTVV.

V usage is TRBV11-2 and J usage is TRBJ2-3; TRBD2 is a possible D gene (6 bases). Germline V gene lookup returns CDR1 SGHAT and CDR2 FQNNGV. The V gene lost 0 bases and the J gene lost 0 bases, with 13 bases spanning the gap. CDR3 length equals 17 residues. The CDR3 here is CASSLDRSSGSTDTQYF. Here the CDR3 DNA reads TGTGCCAGCAGCTTAGATCGGAGTAGCGGAAGCACAGATACGCAGTATTTT.

This chain connects TRBV30 to TRBJ2-3, with TRBD1 identical over 11 bases. The CDR3 sequence is 16 residues long. With 1 base clipped from V and 1 base from J, the junction kept 4 bases outside the gene matches. Per the germline V gene, CDR1 is GTSNPN and CDR2 is SVGIG (reference sequence). CDR3 nucleotides: TGTGCCTGGAGTGCAGGGACAGGGGGAGGCACAGATACGCAGTATTTT. This gives the protein CAWSAGTGGGTDTQYF.

This clonotype has more than one count but fewer than ten. The chain couples TRBV11-3 to TRBJ2-2; D is ambiguous. The CDR3 has 18 residues. CDR1 is SGHNT and CDR2 is YENEEA in the germline V gene. V shed 0 bases and J shed 0 bases, with 14 bases lying between them. CDR3 sequence (DNA): TGTGCCAGCAGCTTAGATGTTTGGGCAGAAACGAACACCGGGGAGCTGTTTTTT. It translates to CASSLDVWAETNTGELFF.

The rearrangement links TRBV30 to TRBJ1-1; D gene unclear. Between the trimmed V and J ends, which lost 4 bases and 0 bases, there was a span of 6 bases. This CDR3 has 12 amino acids. Germline-derived CDR1 and CDR2 are GTSNPN and SVGIG (reference sequence). CDR3 protein: CAWIQMNTEAFF. CDR3 DNA sequence: TGTGCCTGGATCCAGATGAACACTGAAGCTTTCTTT.

The chain has TRBV5-1 and TRBJ2-1; D unresolved. V was pared by 6 bases and J by 4 bases, with 20 bases between. CDR1 and CDR2 (germline): SGHRS, YFSETQ. CDR3 size: 16 residues. The CDR3 DNA reads as TGCGCCAGCAAGGGCCTAACCCTTGATCATTACAATGAGCAGTTCTTC. Its protein is CASKGLTLDHYNEQFF.

CDR3 sequence: CASSLWQGAIEAFF. CDR3 DNA: TGCGCCAGCAGCTTGTGGCAGGGGGCTATCGAAGCTTTCTTT. This sequence joins TRBV5-1 and TRBJ1-1, with 8 bases matching TRBD1. With 1 base clipped from V and 8 bases from J, the junction kept 7 bases outside the gene matches. Germline V CDR1 and CDR2: SGHRS, YFSETQ. This CDR3 is 14 amino acids long.

J is TRBJ1-1 and V is TRBV30; D is unresolved. CDR3 length: 14 residues. V lost 2 bases and J lost 6, with 16 bases in between. Germline V CDR1 and CDR2: GTSNPN, SVGIG (reference sequence). As DNA, the CDR3 is TGTGCCTGGAGTTTAGGGTCGGGGTACGCTGAAGCTTTCTTT. Translating gives CAWSLGSGYAEAFF.

This chain connects TRBV30 to TRBJ2-7; D uncertain. V was pared by 1 base and J by 1 base, with 11 bases between. The CDR3 is 14 residues long. The germline gives CDR1 GTSNPN, CDR2 SVGIG (reference sequence). CDR3 sequence reads: CAWSALFGSYEQYF. CDR3 DNA: TGTGCCTGGAGTGCTCTCTTTGGGTCCTACGAGCAGTACTTC.

The chain carries TRBV7-9 and TRBJ1-1, with 7 bases identical to TRBD1. Losses at the gene ends were 7 bases for V and 0 bases for J; bases not matched to a gene: 8. The germline V gene encodes CDR1 SEHNR and CDR2 FQNEAQ (reference sequence). The CDR3 has 15 amino acids. The CDR3 bases are TGTGCCAGCAAACAAGCAGGGGGAATGAACACTGAAGCTTTCTTT. Protein sequence: CASKQAGGMNTEAFF.

In this sample, this clonotype turned up a few times. The chain carries TRBV4-1 and TRBJ2-3; D ambiguous. Germline-derived CDR1 and CDR2 are MGHRA and YSYEKL. Between the trimmed V and J ends, which lost 1 base and 3 bases, there was a span of 8 bases. The CDR3 totals 14 residues. CDR3: CASSQVGVTDTQYF. CDR3 bases: TGCGCCAGCAGCCAAGTTGGTGTTACAGATACGCAGTATTTT.

The gene calls are TRBV6-1 and TRBJ2-7, with D hard to call. Germline loops: CDR1 MNHNS, CDR2 SASEGT. This CDR3 contains 13 residues. The ends were cut back, 1 base at V and 2 bases at J, with 6 bases in the middle. Here the CDR3 reads CASSEDITYEQYF. The DNA for the CDR3 is TGTGCCAGCAGTGAAGACATCACCTACGAGCAGTACTTC.

This rearrangement joins TRBV30 to TRBJ1-1; D remains unclear. The CDR3 consists of 14 residues. The V gene's germline CDR1 is GTSNPN and CDR2 SVGIG (reference sequence). V gave up 1 base and J gave up 1 base, with 10 bases separating them. The DNA for the CDR3 is TGTGCCTGGAGTGAAGGGTCGAGGAACACTGAAGCTTTCTTT. Its protein product is CAWSEGSRNTEAFF.

V gene TRBV20-1 combines with J gene TRBJ2-2; TRBD2 matches 7 bases. Trimming took 0 bases from V and 6 from J; bases not matched to a gene: 7. Germline CDR1 reads DFQATT; CDR2 reads SNEGSKA (reference sequence). The CDR3 loop spans 15 amino acids. The CDR3 sequence: CSARDLRESSGELFF. The DNA of the CDR3 is TGCAGTGCTAGAGACTTGCGGGAGTCTTCCGGGGAGCTGTTTTTT.

The chain uses TRBV6-1 and TRBJ2-1; the D gene is possibly TRBD1 (5 bases). The CDR3 has 16 amino acids. CDR1 and CDR2 (germline): MNHNS, SASEGT. Trimming cost V 6 bases and J 4 bases, with 19 bases left between them. The CDR3 is CASSPLDSTPYNEQFF. DNA for the CDR3: TGTGCCAGCAGCCCCCTTGACAGTACCCCATACAATGAGCAGTTCTTC.

In the case of this clonotype: The DNA is omitted, as the CDR3 cannot be located on it reliably, and the CDR3 follows TCRdb's listing. The chain couples TRBV12-3 or TRBV12-4 to TRBJ2-1; the table's D gene call, TRBD2, was not cross checked with the DNA. The CDR3 region is 14 residues in length, termini included. The CDR3 is CASSFAAGALSPTF.

The genes are TRBV10-3 and TRBJ2-3; D gene ambiguous. CDR1 and CDR2 (germline): ENHRY, SYGVKD. The CDR3 spans 15 residues. V lost 4 bases and J 7 bases, leaving 18 bases between the germline ends. CDR3 in amino acids: CAISVAVGRVNTQYF. The CDR3 nucleotides read TGTGCCATCAGTGTGGCAGTCGGACGGGTGAATACGCAGTATTTT.

The V call is TRBV4-1, the J call TRBJ2-7; 7 bases agree with TRBD1. CDR1 and CDR2 (germline): MGHRA, YSYEKL. J was trimmed by 0 bases and V by 0 bases; bases with no gene match: 5. The CDR3 runs to 16 residues. CDR3 loop: CASSQDPGTASYEQYF. CDR3 nucleotides: TGCGCCAGCAGCCAAGATCCAGGGACAGCCTCCTACGAGCAGTACTTC.

This chain joins TRBV20-1 and TRBJ2-7; 10 nucleotides align to TRBD2. Trimming took 2 bases from V and 6 from J; bases not matched to a gene: 7. This CDR3 is 14 amino acids long. CDR1 DFQATT and CDR2 SNEGSKA come from the germline V gene (reference sequence). CDR3 in DNA: TGCAGTGCTAGACGCGAGCGGGAGGGAGTCGAGCAGTACTTC. Amino acids: CSARREREGVEQYF.

Written as DNA, the CDR3 is TGTGCCAGTAGTATATCCGGGACAGGGGGCTTGGAGCAGTACTTC. It is translated as CASSISGTGGLEQYF. The rearrangement links TRBV19 to TRBJ2-7; 12 positions match TRBD1. The germline V gene has CDR1 LNHDA and CDR2 SQIVND (reference sequence). The CDR3 totals 15 residues. The J segment lost 7 bases and the V segment lost 2 bases, leaving 6 bases of the junction unmatched.

This clonotype occurred once. An end of the junction does not agree with germline; a read error may underlie this. CDR3 loop: CASSQLSGGFSGRSDEQYF. The CDR3 bases are TGTGCCAGCAGCCAACTTTCTGGCGGGTTCTCAGGCCGCTCCGACGAGCAGTACTTC. The chain has TRBV7-6 and TRBJ2-7; D is perhaps TRBD2 (5 bases). The CDR3 has 19 amino acids. CDR1 SGHVS and CDR2 FNYEAQ come from the germline V gene. The full variable domain, rest sourced from reference TRBV7-6 and TRBJ2-7, is GAGVSQSPRYKVTKRGQDVALRCDPISGHVSLYWYRQALGQGPEFLTYFNYEAQQDKSGLPNDRFSAERPEGSISTLTIQRTEQRDSAMYRCASSQLSGGFSGRSDEQYFGPGTRLTVT.

This chain uses TRBV6-5 with TRBJ2-5; D is unclear. V shed 2 bases and J shed 4 bases, with 5 bases lying between them. CDR3 length: 12 residues. Germline-derived CDR1 and CDR2 are MNHEY and SVGAGI. The CDR3 DNA sequence: TGTGCCAGCAGTTACATCGGAGAGACCCAGTACTTC. It yields the protein CASSYIGETQYF.

This chain joins TRBV6-5 and TRBJ2-3; TRBD2 matches at 16 bases. The CDR3 is 18 residues long. J was trimmed by 3 bases and V by 2 bases; bases with no gene match: 5. Germline-derived CDR1 and CDR2 are MNHEY and SVGAGI. The CDR3 loop reads CASSYHGTSGGATDTQYF. The CDR3 DNA sequence: TGTGCCAGCAGTTACCATGGGACTAGCGGGGGGGCGACAGATACGCAGTATTTT.

This clonotype occurred once. The gene calls are TRBV6-1 and TRBJ2-1, with 11 bases matching TRBD2. The CDR3 spans 16 residues. Germline CDR1 reads MNHNS; CDR2 reads SASEGT. The V gene end was trimmed by 1 base and the J gene end by 8 bases; junction bases not matched to a gene: 7. CDR3 sequence: CASSEGRSGGAHEQFF. The CDR3 nucleotides read TGTGCCAGCAGTGAAGGTCGTAGCGGGGGGGCCCATGAGCAGTTCTTC.

This clonotype showed up just once. The V gene is TRBV6-1, the J gene TRBJ1-6, with 7 bases aligning to TRBD1. This CDR3 is built from 15 residues. The junction had 10 bases not matched to a gene; V was cut back by 5 bases and J by 9 bases. From germline, CDR1 is MNHNS and CDR2 SASEGT. The CDR3 region has the DNA TGTGCCAGCAGTCCCACGGACAGGCAAGGTTCACCCCTCCACTTT. Its translation is CASSPTDRQGSPLHF.

V gene TRBV28 combines with J gene TRBJ2-7; 8 bases fit TRBD2. Trimming at V came to 10 bases and at J to 4 bases, leaving 6 bases not matched to a gene. CDR1 is MDHEN, CDR2 SYDVKM, per germline. The CDR3 length is 12 residues. CDR3 sequence (DNA): TGTGCCACCCGGGGGGGGCGATACGAGCAGTACTTC. It yields the protein CATRGGRYEQYF.

This clonotype was observed once. The CDR3 here is CASSQQSTDTQYF. The CDR3 nucleotides read TGTGCCAGCAGCCAACAATCAACAGATACGCAGTATTTT. The chain is built from TRBV7-9 and TRBJ2-3, with no clear D. This CDR3 spans 13 amino acids. Trimming removed 5 bases from V and 3 bases from J, with 9 bases in between. From germline, CDR1 is SEHNR and CDR2 FQNEAQ (reference sequence). Using reference TRBV7-9 and TRBJ2-3 for the parts outside the CDR3, the full variable domain is DTGVSQNPRHKITKRGQNVTFRCDPISEHNRLYWYRQTLGQGPEFLTYFQNEAQLEKSRLLSDRFSAERPKGSFSTLEIQRTEQGDSAMYLCASSQQSTDTQYFGPGTRLTVL.

Concerning this clonotype: The junction shows a germline mismatch at one end, possibly a read error. The CDR3 loop is CASSLPGSNEQYF. The CDR3 DNA reads as TGTGCCAGCAGCTTACCGGGCTCCAACGAGCAGTACTTC. This chain links TRBV7-9 with TRBJ2-7, with D unresolved. Germline-derived CDR1 and CDR2 are SEHNR and FQNEAQ (reference sequence). This CDR3 comprises 13 residues.

V gene TRBV19 combines with J gene TRBJ2-7; D is unclear. This CDR3 comprises 14 residues. V shed 1 base and J shed 5 bases, with 12 bases lying between them. Germline CDR1 and CDR2: LNHDA and SQIVND (reference sequence). The CDR3 DNA sequence: TGTGCCAGTAGTATAGTGGTACTCTCGGACGAGCAGTACTTC. It is translated as CASSIVVLSDEQYF.

This sequence joins TRBV20-1 and TRBJ1-2; tentatively, D is TRBD1 (6 bases). V lost 4 bases, J lost 7 bases, and 19 bases lay in between. The germline V gene has CDR1 DFQATT and CDR2 SNEGSKA (reference sequence). The CDR3 loop spans 14 amino acids. CDR3 DNA sequence: TGCAGTGCTAAGGGGGGATTGAAAGGGTTTGGCTACACCTTC. Its protein product is CSAKGGLKGFGYTF.

This chain links TRBV18 with TRBJ2-2; D is possibly TRBD2 (5 bases). The CDR3 runs 13 residues. The V end lost 4 bases, the J end lost 7 bases, and 10 bases lay between the germline ends. In germline, CDR1 is KGHSH, CDR2 LQKENI. CDR3 loop: CASSLEGSGELFF. CDR3 nucleotide sequence: TGTGCCAGCTCACTGGAAGGGAGCGGGGAGCTGTTTTTT. Full variable domain (outside the CDR3, taken from reference TRBV18 and TRBJ2-2): NAGVMQNPRHLVRRRGQEARLRCSPMKGHSHVYWYRQLPEEGLKFMVYLQKENIIDESGMPKERFSAEFPKEGPSILRIQQVVRGDSAAYFCASSLEGSGELFFGEGSRLTVL.

The CDR3, as DNA: TGTGCCAGCAGCGGACAGACAGAGATGAACACTGAAGCTTTCTTT. This sequence encodes CASSGQTEMNTEAFF. The chain uses TRBV14 and TRBJ1-1, with D perhaps TRBD1 (6 bases). CDR3 length equals 15 residues. CDR1 is SGHDN and CDR2 is FVKESK in the germline V gene. Trimming shortened V by 5 bases and J by 0 bases, and 13 bases separated the two germline ends.